One sample yielded the 7 T cell receptor beta chains listed below, sequenced in a study of low-dose radiotherapy and immunotherapy resistance in tumors. Stated time point: before trial treatment. The TCRs were subjected to amplification over approximately 18 PCR cycles employing a constant-region primer in conjunction with a V-primer adapter. TCRdb analysed the reads with MiXCR anew, one entry per CDR3 protein. The table includes about 50,000 distinct CDR3 sequences, 12% detected once. The sample consisted of PBMCs, taken before treatment. The receptor source for this set is a female donor with ovarian cancer.

Remarks on this clonotype: Since a far larger clone is one base different, this is likely a read error. J is TRBJ2-1 and V is TRBV28; 8 bases align to TRBD2. The J call may not be correct, given that the DNA end is closer to TRBJ2-7. Per the germline V gene, CDR1 is MDHEN and CDR2 is SYDVKM. The CDR3 is 13 residues long. CDR3 DNA: TGTGCCAGCAGCCTTGGACTAGCCCAAGAGCAGTACTTC. This translates into CASSLGLAQEQYF.

This clonotype appeared many times. The chain recombines TRBV19 with TRBJ1-4; D might be TRBD1 (6 bases). The V end lost 6 bases, the J end lost 3 bases, and 14 bases lay between the germline ends. CDR1 is LNHDA, CDR2 SQIVND, per germline (reference sequence). This CDR3 spans 15 amino acids. Written as DNA, the CDR3 is TGTGCCAGTAGACCCGTGGCAGGGGCTAATGAAAAACTGTTTTTT. It yields the protein CASRPVAGANEKLFF.

This clonotype was seen repeatedly, ten times or more. The DNA of the CDR3 is TGTGCCAGCAGTTTTGGGACACTGCAAGAGACCCAGTACTTC. Translating it yields CASSFGTLQETQYF. The chain links TRBV12-3 or TRBV12-4 to TRBJ2-5; a possible D gene is TRBD1 (6 bases). The V end was cut by 3 bases, the J end by 2 bases, with 10 bases between. This CDR3 region has 14 residues.

On this clonotype: It differs at one base from a far larger clone, so likely a read error. CDR3 residues: CASGAGGQGAYNEQFF. The CDR3, as DNA: TGTGCCAGCGGCGCGGGGGGACAGGGGGCCTACAATGAGCAGTTCTTC. The chain joins TRBV5-3 to TRBJ2-1, with 11 bases that match TRBD1. TRBV5-3 is identified as an open reading frame with a role that is uncertain. Trimming removed 8 bases from V and 2 bases from J; junction bases left unmatched: 9. The CDR3 spans 16 residues.

This clonotype was counted ten times or more. The gene calls are TRBV6-6 and TRBJ2-7; D possibly corresponds to TRBD1 (5 bases). Germline V gene data show CDR1 as MNHNY and CDR2 as SVGAGI (reference sequence). This CDR3 comprises 13 residues. V lost 7 bases and J 5 bases, leaving 15 bases between the germline ends. The CDR3 region has the DNA TGTGCCAGCAAGGGTGGGGCAGGCCACGAGCAGTACTTC. Protein sequence: CASKGGAGHEQYF.

This clonotype has at least ten counts. V gene TRBV2 combines with J gene TRBJ2-2; D is unresolved. Trimming pared 0 bases from V and 4 bases from J, leaving 3 bases between. CDR3 length: 13 residues. Per the germline V gene, CDR1 is SNHLY and CDR2 is FYNNEI. The CDR3 loop reads CASSEAFTGELFF. The CDR3 nucleotides are TGTGCCAGCAGTGAAGCGTTCACCGGGGAGCTGTTTTTT.

The rearrangement joins TRBV12-5 to TRBJ2-3, with 9 nucleotides matching TRBD2. Germline values: CDR1 LGHNT, CDR2 FRNRAP. V shed 0 bases, J shed 7 bases, and the junction held 11 bases outside the gene matches. This CDR3 is 17 amino acids long. DNA of the CDR3: TGTGCTAGTGGTTTGGTGAGACTAGCGGCCACCGGTCATACGCAGTATTTT. Amino acids: CASGLVRLAATGHTQYF.